This is a list of T cell receptor beta chains from one sample in a study of blood T cells in healthy people across ages. TCRdb re-derived calls from the 5' RACE reads in MiXCR, one entry per CDR3 protein. The data hold roughly 680,000 distinct CDR3 sequences, with more than 45% observed a single time. Material for sequencing was blood. Receptors were obtained from a woman older than 75 in good health. Each CDR3 is given with its conserved first and last residue.

TRBJ2-3 | TRBV24-1 | CATEGQGTDTQYF
TRBJ2-1 | TRBV27 | CASSFNGREQFF
TRBJ2-4 | TRBV20-1 | CSAPTGGIYDEQYF
NA | TRBV6-2/TRBV6-3 | CASSYGGAAYEQYF
TRBJ2-1 | TRBV20-1 | CSQLPGSSYNEQFF
TRBJ1-2 | TRBV6-2/TRBV6-3 | CASSNNRGRDTF
TRBJ2-7 | TRBV5-5 | CASSWGGPTQEQYF
TRBJ2-1 | TRBV4-1 | CASSQWKRGIEHNEQFF
TRBJ1-2 | TRBV5-1 | CASSLGGRSNYGYTF
TRBJ2-1 | TRBV12-3/TRBV12-4 | CASSLEGGGISEQFF
TRBJ2-5 | TRBV6-6 | CASCSDWGETQYF
TRBJ1-2 | TRBV5-6 | CASSDTVGYGYTF
TRBJ1-5 | TRBV4-1 | CASSQQTGDLNQPQHF
NA | TRBV7-4 | CASSLGTLLYEQYF
TRBJ2-5 | TRBV20-1 | CSARWGGTLQETQYF
TRBJ2-5 | TRBV6-1 | CASTNRGWETQYF
TRBJ2-3 | TRBV2 | CASSRESTDTQYF
TRBJ2-3 | TRBV14 | CASSQDVGGAGTDTQYF
TRBJ1-1 | TRBV2 | CASSELRQNEAFF
TRBJ2-1 | TRBV7-2 | CASSAMPLLGGEQFF
TRBJ2-3 | TRBV20-1 | CSASYRGGDTQYF
TRBJ2-7 | TRBV5-6 | CASSRLANLYNEQYF
TRBJ2-7 | TRBV4-1 | CASSQTTSGNYEQYF
TRBJ2-1 | TRBV6-5 | CASSYEGIGTYNEQFF
TRBJ2-3 | TRBV28 | CASSGLDIAHRDTQYF
TRBJ2-5 | TRBV12-3/TRBV12-4 | CASSRLARRETQYF
TRBJ2-1 | TRBV20-1 | CSATQGALYNEQFF
TRBJ2-5 | TRBV27 | CASHKSPETQYF
TRBJ1-4 | TRBV28 | CASSSYRGTNEKLFF
NA | TRBV5-1 | CASSLDGRDVYEQYF
TRBJ1-4 | TRBV7-8 | CASSQGGRENEKLFF
TRBJ2-3 | TRBV4-1 | CASSRSGSGGDTQYF
TRBJ2-3 | TRBV20-1 | CSGPRLTDTQYF
TRBJ1-5 | TRBV30 | CAWSAEWGNQPQHF
TRBJ2-1 | TRBV27 | CASSQNPNEQFF
TRBJ2-3 | TRBV3-1 | CASSQEDGNTQYF
TRBJ2-3 | TRBV3-1 | CACSARLLLTDTQYF
TRBJ1-6 | TRBV4-1 | CASSQDQGQRNSPLHF
TRBJ2-1 | TRBV4-1 | CASSQDEAGGSLNEQFF
TRBJ2-1 | TRBV12-3/TRBV12-4 | CASSQGFSEQFF
TRBJ2-7 | TRBV20-1 | CSARDTAIYEQYF
TRBJ2-5 | TRBV20-1 | CSATPTSTQYF